This T cell receptor beta chain was captured in a study of cytomegalovirus exposure and HLA in healthy donors. Overall study context: According to later analysis, the same platform produced the 120 validation and several hundred first-cohort repertoires.

Germline V gene lookup returns CDR1 SSHAT and CDR2 FNYEAQ (reference sequence). This CDR3 is built from 16 residues. Trimming removed 5 bases from V and 5 bases from J; junction bases left unmatched: 7. To note about this clone: As yet, its antigen is unknown.

General study results and limits: The tendency of first-cohort TCR clusters to co-occur in the roughly 120 validation repertoires was identified by a subsequent analysis. Listed as cytomegalovirus-associated were 150 to 200 TCR beta chains.

This table comes from immunoSEQ multiplex PCR, and its TCRdb copy is limited to in-frame clones, with some not included. The sample carries a few hundred thousand clones, 80% to 90% recorded once. Source material: PBMCs. This receptor was obtained from a woman aged 18-29 years in good health and CMV-seronegative. The rearrangement uses TRBV7-7 and TRBJ2-7, with TRBD2 matching over 15 bases. The CDR3 reads CASSLGLAGGLDEQYF. CDR3 nucleotides: TGTGCCAGCAGCCTAGGACTAGCGGGAGGGTTGGACGAGCAGTACTTC.